One TCR beta chain is described in this entry. Its antigen is unknown. This sample is part of a study of monozygotic twins with inflammatory bowel disease. Reanalyzing the 5' RACE reads, TCRdb keeps one entry per CDR3 protein, without DNA. Its clone listing holds approximately 340,000 distinct CDR3 sequences. Study conclusions and caveats: On the inverse Simpson index, IBD patients scored lower for TCRbeta diversity than healthy co-twins.

The germline CDR1 and CDR2 sequences are LNHNV and YYDKDF (reference sequence). The CDR3 totals 13 residues. The chain links TRBV15 to TRBJ1-1. This receptor was identified in a human donor with ulcerative colitis or Crohn's disease, or a healthy co-twin of an affected twin (not recorded which). The sample comprised blood. CDR3 sequence reads: CATSSWIGFEAFF.